This TCR beta chain was captured in a study of blood T cell repertoires in COVID-19. Background on the study: The United States, Italy and Spain supplied acute and convalescent COVID-19 samples. PBMCs, B-cell-depleted T cells, or T cells provided the cDNA or gDNA that made up the material.

Original handling: The authors estimated nucleated cell counts from reference gene primer amplification. The assay was immunoSEQ multiplex PCR, and TCRdb's table has in-frame clones only and misses some. The DNA was the basis for D and trimming; V, J and clone size are from that table. Counted here are about 330,000 clones, 80% to 90% occurring once; the ten biggest clones make up roughly 1.1%. The V end was cut by 0 bases, the J end by 2 bases, with 13 bases between. Germline V gene lookup returns CDR1 GTSNPN and CDR2 SVGIG (reference sequence). The CDR3 has 15 residues. V is TRBV30 and J is TRBJ1-2; D unresolved. The sequence came from a woman aged 45-60 years with acute or convalescent COVID-19. Sequenced sample: peripheral blood. The CDR3 DNA reads TGTGCCTGGAGTGTCGAGGGTTACAGAAACTATGGCTACACCTTC. It yields the protein CAWSVEGYRNYGYTF.